This T cell receptor beta chain was profiled in a study of blood T cell repertoires in COVID-19. Study details: Researchers got acute and convalescent COVID-19 samples from the United States, Italy and Spain. T cells, B-cell-depleted T cells, or PBMCs provided the cDNA or gDNA that served as material.

Profiling relied on immunoSEQ multiplex PCR, and the TCRdb table lists in-frame clones only, not all of them. The profile shows about 360,000 clones, roughly 86% of them singletons. The ends lost 4 bases at V and 7 bases at J; junction bases unmatched: 11. The CDR3 has 15 amino acids. Germline CDR1 is SGHRS and CDR2 is YFSETQ. This clone was counted a single time. Source material: PBMCs or T cells enriched from blood (not recorded which). The sequence derives from a man aged 35 to 55 in a cohort exposed to, infected with or recovered from COVID-19 (not recorded which). V usage is TRBV5-1 and J usage is TRBJ1-3, with 7 bases identical to TRBD1. CDR3 DNA: TGCGCCAGCAGCCCTGAGACAGGGCTGGGGAACACCATATATTTT. This translates into CASSPETGLGNTIYF.